This T cell receptor beta chain was recorded in a study of human T cells and chemical hapten exposure. Germline values: CDR1 SGHTA, CDR2 FQGNSA. CDR3 size: 15 residues. Between the trimmed V and J ends, which lost 4 bases and 0 bases, there was a span of 10 bases. TCRdb re-analysed the RACE reads in MiXCR, keeping a single row per CDR3 protein. The profile shows fewer than 350,000 distinct CDR3 sequences, about 7.7% of them singletons. Documented time point: pre-sensitization, week 0. Treatment meaning: therapeutic diphenylcyclopropenone sensitization with weekly scalp DPC. Staff drew blood before applying each patch test.

The V call is TRBV7-2, the J call TRBJ1-5, with a possible D match to TRBD1 (6 bases). The starting material was whole blood, obtained in connection with sensitization to the hapten diphenylcyclopropenone (DPC). This sequence was found in a man younger than 35 with alopecia areata. Some clones in this sample may be carry-over from other donors' samples. In DNA, the CDR3 is TGTGCCAGCAGCTCCGGACAGTATAGCAATCAGCCCCAGCATTTT. Encoded protein: CASSSGQYSNQPQHF.